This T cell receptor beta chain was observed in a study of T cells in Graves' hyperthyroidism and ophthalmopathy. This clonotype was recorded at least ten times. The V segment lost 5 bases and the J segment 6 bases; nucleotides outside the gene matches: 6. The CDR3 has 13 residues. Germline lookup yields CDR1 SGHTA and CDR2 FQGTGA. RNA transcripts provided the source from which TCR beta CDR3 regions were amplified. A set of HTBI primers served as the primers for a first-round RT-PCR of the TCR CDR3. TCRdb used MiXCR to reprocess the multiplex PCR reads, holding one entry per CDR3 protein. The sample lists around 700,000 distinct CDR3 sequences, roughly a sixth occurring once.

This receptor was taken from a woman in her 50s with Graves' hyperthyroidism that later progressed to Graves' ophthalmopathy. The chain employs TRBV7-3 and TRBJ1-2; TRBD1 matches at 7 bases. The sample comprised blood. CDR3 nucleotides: TGTGCCAGCAGCCCCTCGACAGGGAATGGCTACACCTTC. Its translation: CASSPSTGNGYTF.